These 7 T cell receptor beta chains were all obtained from the same sample, sequenced in a study of cytomegalovirus exposure and HLA in healthy donors. PCR involved 60 Vbeta and 13 Jbeta primers. The data were produced by immunoSEQ multiplex PCR, yet TCRdb's version contains in-frame clones alone and is incomplete. The sample holds some 140,000 clones, roughly 70% seen once. What was sequenced was PBMCs. Source of these receptors: a human donor in good health.

This chain uses TRBV6-1 with TRBJ2-7; a possible D gene is TRBD1 (6 bases). The CDR3 is made up of 15 amino acids. Germline V gives CDR1 MNHNS, CDR2 SASEGT. Between the trimmed V and J ends, which lost 6 bases and 3 bases, there was a span of 18 bases. The CDR3 nucleotides are TGTGCCAGCAGAGGACAGAATAGCCCATTCTACGAGCAGTACTTC. Residues: CASRGQNSPFYEQYF.

V and J are TRBV28 and TRBJ2-7; 7 positions agree with TRBD1. Germline assignment: CDR1 MDHEN and CDR2 SYDVKM. The CDR3 contains 14 residues. V gave up 6 bases and J gave up 7 bases; unmatched junction bases: 12. The CDR3 reads CASRQGSGGGEQYF. The CDR3 DNA follows: TGTGCCAGCAGGCAGGGGTCAGGGGGTGGGGAGCAGTACTTC.

CDR3 bases: TGCGCCAGCAGCTTGGGACTAGCGGGAGGGTCGGATTCCTACGAGCAGTACTTC. This sequence encodes CASSLGLAGGSDSYEQYF. The chain couples TRBV5-1 to TRBJ2-7; TRBD2 aligns across 14 bases. The V gene end was trimmed by 0 bases and the J gene end by 1 base; junction bases not matched to a gene: 6. Germline CDR1 reads SGHRS; CDR2 reads YFSETQ. This CDR3 comprises 18 residues.

This sequence joins TRBV27 and TRBJ2-1; TRBD2 aligns across 7 bases. Germline values: CDR1 MNHEY, CDR2 SMNVEV (reference sequence). The CDR3 has 15 amino acids. V was clipped by 6 bases and J by 4 bases; unmatched bases: 9. CDR3 region: CASRPGTTNYNEQFF. CDR3 coding DNA: TGTGCCAGCAGGCCCGGGACTACAAATTACAATGAGCAGTTCTTC.

This clone was seen a handful of times. The CDR3 DNA sequence: TGTGCCAGCACAGTGACATCCTACAATGAGCAGTTCTTC. As protein: CASTVTSYNEQFF. The J gene is TRBJ2-1, the V gene TRBV2, with D unresolved. V dropped 7 bases and J dropped 1 base, with 8 bases sitting between them. This CDR3 contains 13 residues. Germline V gives CDR1 SNHLY, CDR2 FYNNEI. The full variable domain, with the rest looked up from reference TRBV2 and TRBJ2-1, is EPEVTQTPSHQVTQMGQEVILRCVPISNHLYFYWYRQILGQKVEFLVSFYNNEISEKSEIFDDQFSVERPDGSNFTLKIRSTKLEDSAMYFCASTVTSYNEQFFGPGTRLTVL.

The J gene is TRBJ2-7, the V gene TRBV30; 9 bases map to TRBD2. CDR3 length: 13 amino acids. Trimming at V came to 3 bases and at J to 5 bases, leaving 5 bases not matched to a gene. Germline CDR1 is GTSNPN and CDR2 is SVGIG (reference sequence). The chain's CDR3 is CAWRGREGNEQYF. The DNA for the CDR3 is TGTGCCTGGAGAGGGCGGGAGGGAAACGAGCAGTACTTC.

In its sample, this clone was seen once. The chain is built from TRBV5-6 and TRBJ2-7; 14 positions agree with TRBD2. CDR3 size: 16 residues. From germline, CDR1 is SGHDT and CDR2 YYEEEE. With 4 bases clipped from V and 4 bases from J, the junction kept 7 bases outside the gene matches. CDR3 DNA sequence: TGTGCCAGCAGCCGGGAGGGACTAGCGGGAGTATACGAGCAGTACTTC. This translates into CASSREGLAGVYEQYF.